What follows are 13 T cell receptor beta chains derived from one specimen sequenced in a study of blood T cell repertoires in COVID-19. The method was immunoSEQ multiplex PCR; TCRdb's version includes in-frame clones alone and lacks a portion of them. The profile shows 370,000 or so clones, 81% of them singletons. The sequenced sample consisted of peripheral blood. Every receptor here comes from a human donor with acute or convalescent COVID-19. The donor label of this sample is uncertain.

The chain has TRBV9 and TRBJ2-5; 9 bases line up with TRBD1. The CDR3 sequence is 16 residues long. V shed 4 bases, J shed 5 bases, and the junction held 12 bases outside the gene matches. Germline loops: CDR1 SGDLS, CDR2 YYNGEE. The DNA of the CDR3 is TGTGCCAGCAGCCCGACAGTGGACAGGGGTATGGAGACCCAGTACTTC. Its translation: CASSPTVDRGMETQYF. The full variable domain, rest sourced from reference TRBV9 and TRBJ2-5, is DSGVTQTPKHLITATGQRVTLRCSPRSGDLSVYWYQQSLDQGLQFLIQYYNGEERAKGNILERFSAQQFPDLHSELNLSSLELGDSALYFCASSPTVDRGMETQYFGPGTRLLVL.

CDR3 in amino acids: CASSDSAAGGYTF. DNA of the CDR3: TGTGCCAGCAGTGACTCGGCGGCGGGCGGCTACACCTTC. The chain links TRBV6-4 to TRBJ1-2; D remains unclear. The CDR3 contains 13 residues. V was trimmed by 0 bases and J by 8 bases, leaving 10 bases between them. Germline CDR1 MRHNA, CDR2 SNTAGT.

J is TRBJ2-3 and V is TRBV25-1; TRBD1 matches at 7 bases. The CDR3 runs to 15 residues. Looked up from germline, CDR1 is MGHDK and CDR2 is SYGVNS. V shed 11 bases, J shed 0 bases, and the junction held 11 bases outside the gene matches. The CDR3 bases are TGTGCCGTTGGATGGACAGGTTCTAGCACAGATACGCAGTATTTT. Protein product: CAVGWTGSSTDTQYF. The variable domain in full, completed from reference TRBV25-1 and TRBJ2-3, reads EADIYQTPRYLVIGTGKKITLECSQTMGHDKMYWYQQDPGMELHLIHYSYGVNSTEKGDLSSESTVSRIRTEHFPLTLESARPSHTSQYLCAVGWTGSSTDTQYFGPGTRLTVL.

CDR3 sequence reads: CASSVVGGTGYNEQFF. In DNA, the CDR3 is TGTGCCAGCAGCGTAGTAGGCGGGACCGGCTACAATGAGCAGTTCTTC. The chain is built from TRBV9 and TRBJ2-1; weak D call: TRBD2 (6 bases). Germline V lookup: CDR1 SGDLS, CDR2 YYNGEE. This CDR3 comprises 16 residues. The V end lost 0 bases, the J end lost 3 bases, and 13 bases lay between the germline ends.

The J gene is TRBJ2-1, the V gene TRBV18; 8 nucleotides match TRBD2. The CDR3 covers 18 residues. V lost 4 bases and J lost 1; bases outside the gene matches: 12. Per germline, CDR1 KGHSH and CDR2 LQKENI. In DNA form, the CDR3 reads TGTGCCAGCTCACTTTCCATGGCGGGAGGTTCGTCCTACAATGAGCAGTTCTTC. Amino acid sequence: CASSLSMAGGSSYNEQFF.

The genes are TRBV4-1 and TRBJ2-1, with 12 nucleotides matching TRBD2. Germline loops: CDR1 MGHRA, CDR2 YSYEKL. Trimming cost V 1 base and J 3 bases; bases outside gene matches: 7. The CDR3 loop spans 18 amino acids. CDR3 nucleotides: TGCGCCAGCAGCCAAGCCGCGACTAGCGGGAGAAGCTACAATGAGCAGTTCTTC. Protein: CASSQAATSGRSYNEQFF.

This chain links TRBV9 with TRBJ2-1; 8 nucleotides match TRBD1. Germline CDR1 reads SGDLS; CDR2 reads YYNGEE. The V gene end was trimmed by 4 bases and the J gene end by 4 bases; junction bases not matched to a gene: 7. The CDR3 contains 15 residues. The CDR3 nucleotides are TGTGCCAGCAGCCCGGACAGGGCCATTTACAATGAGCAGTTCTTC. Translation: CASSPDRAIYNEQFF.

This chain links TRBV6-5 with TRBJ1-5, with 9 bases matching TRBD1. Per the germline V gene, CDR1 is MNHEY and CDR2 is SVGAGI. The CDR3 runs to 15 residues. V shed 6 bases and J 4 bases; nucleotides not matched to a gene: 7. Here the CDR3 DNA reads TGTGCCAGCAGCCAGACAGGGGGAGGGAATCAGCCCCAGCATTTT. It translates to CASSQTGGGNQPQHF.

This clone came up once. This chain uses TRBV6-5 with TRBJ2-2; 11 nucleotides line up with TRBD2. This CDR3 is built from 15 residues. V lost 5 bases, J lost 6 bases, and 5 bases stayed unmatched. Germline V gives CDR1 MNHEY, CDR2 SVGAGI. The CDR3 sequence: CASSTLSGRAGELFF. CDR3 in DNA: TGTGCCAGCAGTACCCTTAGCGGGAGGGCCGGGGAGCTGTTTTTT.

V usage is TRBV4-1 and J usage is TRBJ1-5; the match to TRBD1 covers 7 bases. The J segment lost 0 bases and the V segment lost 3 bases, leaving 5 bases of the junction unmatched. This CDR3 spans 16 amino acids. Germline lookup yields CDR1 MGHRA and CDR2 YSYEKL. CDR3 in DNA: TGCGCCAGCAGCCACACGACAGGGAATAGCAATCAGCCCCAGCATTTT. Translated, it gives CASSHTTGNSNQPQHF.

This sequence joins TRBV11-2 and TRBJ1-2; D not resolved. Per the germline V gene, CDR1 is SGHAT and CDR2 is FQNNGV. V was clipped by 5 bases and J by 2 bases, with 6 bases between them. This CDR3 is built from 12 residues. This CDR3 is CASSPQNYGYTF. CDR3 nucleotide sequence: TGTGCCAGCAGCCCTCAGAACTATGGCTACACCTTC.

This chain uses TRBV14 with TRBJ2-2; D perhaps matches TRBD1 (5 bases). CDR1 SGHDN and CDR2 FVKESK come from the germline V gene. The CDR3 is 17 residues long. Trimming took off 2 bases at V and 5 bases at J, with 18 bases between the two ends. CDR3 sequence: CASSQPGLARETGELFF. CDR3 bases: TGTGCCAGCAGCCAACCGGGCTTGGCCAGGGAAACCGGGGAGCTGTTTTTT.

The rearrangement uses TRBV14 and TRBJ2-1, with D perhaps TRBD2 (6 bases). Germline CDR1 and CDR2: SGHDN and FVKESK. Trimming took off 2 bases at V and 8 bases at J, with 28 bases between the two ends. The CDR3 is 19 residues long. The CDR3 sequence: CASSQILGGFEEGLDEQFF. The CDR3 DNA reads as TGTGCCAGCAGCCAAATCCTGGGAGGATTCGAGGAGGGATTAGATGAGCAGTTCTTC.